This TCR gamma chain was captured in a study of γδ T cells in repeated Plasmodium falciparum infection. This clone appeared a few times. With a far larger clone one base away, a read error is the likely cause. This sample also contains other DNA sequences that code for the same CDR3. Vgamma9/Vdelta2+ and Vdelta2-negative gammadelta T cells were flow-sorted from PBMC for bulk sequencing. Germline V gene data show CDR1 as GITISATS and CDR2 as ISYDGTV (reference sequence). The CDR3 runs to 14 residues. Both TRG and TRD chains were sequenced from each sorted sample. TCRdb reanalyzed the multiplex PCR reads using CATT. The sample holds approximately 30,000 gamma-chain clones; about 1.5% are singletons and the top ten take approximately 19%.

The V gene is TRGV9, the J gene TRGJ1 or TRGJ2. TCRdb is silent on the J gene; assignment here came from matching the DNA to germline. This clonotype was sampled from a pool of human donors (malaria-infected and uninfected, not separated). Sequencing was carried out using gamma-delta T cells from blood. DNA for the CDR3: TGTGCCTTGTGGGAGGTGCAACATTATTACAAGAAACTCTTT. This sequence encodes CALWEVQHYYKKLF.